The present TCR beta chain was sequenced within a study of T cells in Graves' hyperthyroidism and ophthalmopathy. CDR3 length: 12 amino acids. J lost 9 bases, V lost 3 bases, and 3 bases had no gene match. RNA transcripts provided the source from which TCR beta CDR3 regions were amplified. In the first-round RT-PCR of the TCR CDR3, the HTBI primer set was used. From the multiplex PCR reads, TCRdb called clonotypes with MiXCR, one entry per CDR3 protein. The data contain about 160,000 distinct CDR3 sequences, 9.4% of them singletons. Whole-study results and caveats: Stable hyperthyroidism was separated from ophthalmopathy by a model based on 13 V-J features.

This clonotype showed up many times. As yet, its antigen is unknown. The source material was blood. The chain has TRBV12-3 or TRBV12-4 and TRBJ2-3, with 7 bases that match TRBD2. The receptor was isolated from a woman aged 18-30 years with Graves' hyperthyroidism that later progressed to Graves' ophthalmopathy. The CDR3 region has the DNA TGTGCCAGCAGTTTTCTAGCGGTCACGCAGTATTTT. Translating it yields CASSFLAVTQYF.